These 24 T cell receptor beta chains were sequenced from one sample in a study (dated by TCRdb to between 2015 and 2017). Cells that were CD4+CD25+CD127-/low were isolated as Tregs. Library preparation employed 5' RACE. The instrument was an Illumina MiSeq. TCRdb reprocessing: public reads trimmed at Q25 with fastp, clones called with MiXCR, in-frame beta chains kept. All rows with the same CDR3 protein become a single entry with the most common DNA and genes. The sample includes roughly 30,000 distinct CDR3 sequences, with 27% observed a single time. Together, the top ten hold 2% to 2.5% of the sample. Sample: tumor-infiltrating Tregs sorted from the breast tumor. The origin of the receptors is a female donor with breast cancer.

This clonotype was counted many times. The rearrangement uses TRBV5-5 and TRBJ1-1; tentative D call: TRBD1 (6 bases). This CDR3 comprises 13 residues. Per the germline V gene, CDR1 is SGHKS and CDR2 is YYEKEE (reference sequence). Between the trimmed V and J ends, which lost 0 bases and 6 bases, there was a span of 9 bases. The CDR3 region is CASSLGGQAEAFF. DNA of the CDR3: TGTGCCAGCAGCTTGGGGGGGCAGGCTGAAGCTTTCTTT.

Many counts were recorded for this clonotype. J is TRBJ1-1 and V is TRBV27; D might be TRBD1 (6 bases). The CDR3 length is 14 residues. Per germline, CDR1 MNHEY and CDR2 SMNVEV (reference sequence). Between the trimmed V and J ends, which lost 2 bases and 1 base, there was a span of 8 bases. The CDR3, as DNA: TGTGCCAGCAGTTTAAACAGGGCGAACACTGAAGCTTTCTTT. Protein: CASSLNRANTEAFF.

This chain joins TRBV6-5 and TRBJ1-5; D not resolved. Germline CDR1 and CDR2: MNHEY and SVGAGI. The CDR3 runs 15 residues. V lost 6 bases to trimming and J lost 0 bases, with 12 bases between them. CDR3 amino acids: CASRFDNNSNQPQHF. The CDR3 DNA is TGTGCCAGCAGGTTCGACAACAATAGCAATCAGCCCCAGCATTTT.

This clonotype was observed at least ten times. The rearrangement links TRBV5-1 to TRBJ2-3, with unresolved D. V lost 0 bases and J lost 1, with 9 bases in between. Germline CDR1 and CDR2: SGHRS and YFSETQ. The CDR3 runs 15 residues. The CDR3 is CASSLAAVRTDTQYF. In nucleotides, the CDR3 is TGCGCCAGCAGCTTGGCCGCGGTCCGCACAGATACGCAGTATTTT. Full variable domain (remainder filled in from reference TRBV5-1 and TRBJ2-3): KAGVTQTPRYLIKTRGQQVTLSCSPISGHRSVSWYQQTPGQGLQFLFEYFSETQRNKGNFPGRFSGRQFSNSRSEMNVSTLELGDSALYLCASSLAAVRTDTQYFGPGTRLTVL.

This clonotype was counted many times. The rearrangement joins TRBV20-1 to TRBJ2-4, with 8 bases aligning to TRBD2. The germline CDR1 and CDR2 sequences are DFQATT and SNEGSKA (reference sequence). V was clipped by 1 base and J by 7 bases; unmatched bases: 6. The length of the CDR3 is 14 residues. CDR3 residues: CSARASGRANIQYF. CDR3 bases: TGCAGTGCTAGAGCCAGCGGGAGAGCCAACATTCAGTACTTC.

In this sample, this clonotype turned up a few times. A much bigger clone sits one base away, suggesting this may be a read error. V and J are TRBV7-9 and TRBJ2-3, with TRBD1 matching over 9 bases. The CDR3 extends over 15 amino acids. Germline V lookup: CDR1 SEHNR, CDR2 FQNEAQ (reference sequence). The CDR3 sequence: CASRDRGGILDAQYF. CDR3 nucleotide sequence: TGTGCCAGCAGGGACAGGGGCGGGATCCTAGATGCGCAGTATTTT.

The sample holds a few counts of this clonotype. The chain employs TRBV9 and TRBJ2-1; D is tentatively TRBD1 or TRBD2 (5 bases each). The CDR3 sequence is 13 residues long. V was shortened by 4 bases and J by 2 bases, with 7 bases between the two germline ends. The V gene's germline CDR1 is SGDLS and CDR2 YYNGEE. CDR3 nucleotide sequence: TGTGCCAGCAGCACGGGACCCTACAATGAGCAGTTCTTC. Translating gives CASSTGPYNEQFF.

In its sample, this clonotype was seen many times. This chain uses TRBV30 with TRBJ2-7; perhaps TRBD2 as D (5 bases). Germline CDR1 GTSNPN, CDR2 SVGIG (reference sequence). The V end was cut by 0 bases, the J end by 3 bases, with 9 bases between. The CDR3 is made up of 13 amino acids. The chain's CDR3 is CAWSVRGNYEQYF. DNA for the CDR3: TGTGCCTGGAGTGTACGAGGGAACTACGAGCAGTACTTC.

This clonotype was detected many times. This CDR3 is CATSDLGGRGVDEQFF. The DNA for the CDR3 is TGTGCCACCAGTGATTTGGGGGGGAGGGGAGTCGATGAGCAGTTCTTC. The gene calls are TRBV24-1 and TRBJ2-1; the match to TRBD2 covers 7 bases. Germline-derived CDR1 and CDR2 are KGHDR and SFDVKD. V gave up 0 bases and J gave up 8 bases; unmatched junction bases: 9. The CDR3 covers 16 residues.

This clonotype was recorded only once. A much bigger clone sits one base away, suggesting this may be a read error. The chain links TRBV3-1 to TRBJ1-1; D not resolved. This CDR3 has 12 amino acids. Trimming shortened V by 3 bases and J by 10 bases, and 12 bases separated the two germline ends. Germline CDR1 reads LGHDT; CDR2 reads YNNKEL (reference sequence). This chain's CDR3 is CASSQSWGGAFF. As DNA, the CDR3 is TGTGCCAGCAGCCAGTCATGGGGTGGAGCTTTCTTT.

This clonotype is deemed medium-sized (0.01 to 0.1%). The chain employs TRBV20-1 and TRBJ2-1, with 13 bases fitting TRBD2. Germline lookup yields CDR1 DFQATT and CDR2 SNEGSKA (reference sequence). The CDR3 runs 16 residues. V shed 6 bases, J shed 4 bases, and the junction held 9 bases outside the gene matches. This CDR3 is CSAGLAGLTGYNEQFF. The CDR3 nucleotides read TGCAGTGCGGGACTAGCGGGATTAACTGGGTACAATGAGCAGTTCTTC.

This clonotype was recorded a few times. V usage is TRBV6-5 and J usage is TRBJ2-7; 8 nucleotides line up with TRBD2. The length of the CDR3 is 13 residues. Germline CDR1 MNHEY, CDR2 SVGAGI. Trimming removed 6 bases from V and 6 bases from J; junction bases left unmatched: 7. CDR3 DNA: TGTGCCAGCAGACTCGGGAGGGGGAGCGAGCAGTACTTC. Encoded protein: CASRLGRGSEQYF.

Ten or more counts support this clonotype. This chain joins TRBV7-9 and TRBJ1-1; no definite D call. CDR3 length: 12 amino acids. Trimming removed 3 bases from V and 1 base from J, with 3 bases in between. Germline V gene data show CDR1 as SEHNR and CDR2 as FQNEAQ (reference sequence). The CDR3 is CASSFQNTEAFF. CDR3 nucleotides: TGTGCCAGCAGCTTCCAGAACACTGAAGCTTTCTTT.

A word on this clonotype: At one boundary the junction diverges from the germline segment, which might be a read error. The rearrangement joins TRBV6-2 or TRBV6-3 to TRBJ1-5, with no clear D. Germline CDR1 and CDR2: MNHEY and SVGEGT. The CDR3 runs to 8 residues. CDR3 bases: TGTACCAGCAGTTACGGGATTTTT. It is translated as CTSSYGIF.

Only a few counts were recorded for this clonotype. A read error is likely, as this CDR3 ends without the conserved phenylalanine or tryptophan. It is unclear where the CDR3 begins or ends on the DNA, so no DNA is shown, and the CDR3 is as TCRdb lists it. V usage is TRBV11-3 and J usage is TRBJ2-7; TRBD1, the table's D call, lacks a check against the DNA. Germline CDR1 is SGHNT and CDR2 is YENEEA. The CDR3 comprises 13 residues, both ends counted. CDR3 residues: CASSSNQGEFPNS.

The chain employs TRBV20-1 and TRBJ2-1, with 9 nucleotides matching TRBD2. The CDR3 is 14 residues long. V trimming: 4 bases; J trimming: 4 bases; junction bases outside the gene matches: 5. Germline CDR1 DFQATT, CDR2 SNEGSKA (reference sequence). The CDR3 coding sequence is TGCAGTGCTACCTCTAGCGGGAATTACAATGAGCAGTTCTTC. Protein product: CSATSSGNYNEQFF.

This rearrangement joins TRBV5-1 to TRBJ2-4; D might be TRBD1 (5 bases). Trimming removed 2 bases at V and 1 base at J, with 13 bases between. Germline CDR1 and CDR2: SGHRS and YFSETQ. The CDR3 runs to 16 residues. The CDR3 reads CASSLSQGFAKNIQYF. The CDR3 coding sequence is TGCGCCAGCAGCTTATCCCAGGGTTTCGCCAAAAACATTCAGTACTTC.

The table lists this clonotype with a few counts. The chain uses TRBV14 and TRBJ1-3; no reliable D call. Trimming removed 0 bases from V and 2 bases from J, with 11 bases in between. Germline V gene data show CDR1 as SGHDN and CDR2 as FVKESK. The CDR3 has 16 residues. The CDR3 DNA reads TGTGCCAGCAGCCAAGATAGCTGGCCTGCTGGAAACACCATATATTTT. Translation gives CASSQDSWPAGNTIYF. The variable domain in full, with the rest retrieved from reference TRBV14 and TRBJ1-3, is EAGVTQFPSHSVIEKGQTVTLRCDPISGHDNLYWYRRVMGKEIKFLLHFVKESKQDESGMPNNRFLAERTGGTYSTLKVQPAELEDSGVYFCASSQDSWPAGNTIYFGEGSWLTVV.

This clonotype was seen a handful of times. The chain recombines TRBV18 with TRBJ2-1, with TRBD2 identical over 8 bases. Trimming cost V 2 bases and J 4 bases; bases outside gene matches: 4. The germline CDR1 and CDR2 sequences are KGHSH and LQKENI. This CDR3 contains 15 residues. CDR3 sequence: CASSPGLAAYNEQFF. The CDR3 region has the DNA TGTGCCAGCTCACCAGGACTAGCAGCTTACAATGAGCAGTTCTTC.

The chain carries TRBV20-1 and TRBJ2-3, with 9 bases identical to TRBD2. There are 16 residues in the CDR3. Looked up from germline, CDR1 is DFQATT and CDR2 is SNEGSKA (reference sequence). V lost 4 bases, J lost 10 bases, and 18 bases stayed unmatched. CDR3 DNA: TGCAGTGCTACCCCGACTGGCGGGAGGGCCTTTAATGCGCAGTATTTT. Encoded protein: CSATPTGGRAFNAQYF.

This clonotype was seen many times. V usage is TRBV29-1 and J usage is TRBJ2-3; 7 bases line up with TRBD2. CDR1 and CDR2 (germline): SQVTM, ANQGSEA. The CDR3 runs 13 residues. J was trimmed by 4 bases and V by 7 bases; bases with no gene match: 8. In DNA form, the CDR3 reads TGCAGCGCGCGACTAGCCGGGGCAGATACGCAGTATTTT. Its protein is CSARLAGADTQYF.

This clonotype occurred once. This chain connects TRBV4-1 to TRBJ2-1; 9 nucleotides align to TRBD2. The V segment lost 0 bases and the J segment 8 bases; nucleotides outside the gene matches: 11. The length of the CDR3 is 17 residues. Germline loops: CDR1 MGHRA, CDR2 YSYEKL. CDR3 sequence (DNA): TGCGCCAGCAGCCAAGAGGCGCGGCGGGAGGGCCTGCATGAGCAGTTCTTC. This translates into CASSQEARREGLHEQFF.

This clonotype is categorized as medium-sized (0.01 to 0.1%). The rearrangement links TRBV7-7 to TRBJ2-2; TRBD2 might be the D (6 bases). The CDR3 covers 16 residues. The V gene's germline CDR1 is SSHAT and CDR2 FNYEAQ (reference sequence). V gave up 2 bases and J gave up 0 bases, with 10 bases separating them. The DNA for the CDR3 is TGTGCCAGCAGCTTATACGGGGGTGCGAACACCGGGGAGCTGTTTTTT. Residues: CASSLYGGANTGELFF.

The V call is TRBV24-1, the J call TRBJ2-1; D might be TRBD1 or TRBD2, each matching 5 bases. V shed 2 bases and J shed 7 bases, with 11 bases lying between them. This CDR3 contains 14 residues. Germline loops: CDR1 KGHDR, CDR2 SFDVKD. The CDR3 reads CATSDWDGGNEQFF. Written as DNA, the CDR3 is TGTGCCACCAGTGATTGGGACGGTGGAAATGAGCAGTTCTTC.